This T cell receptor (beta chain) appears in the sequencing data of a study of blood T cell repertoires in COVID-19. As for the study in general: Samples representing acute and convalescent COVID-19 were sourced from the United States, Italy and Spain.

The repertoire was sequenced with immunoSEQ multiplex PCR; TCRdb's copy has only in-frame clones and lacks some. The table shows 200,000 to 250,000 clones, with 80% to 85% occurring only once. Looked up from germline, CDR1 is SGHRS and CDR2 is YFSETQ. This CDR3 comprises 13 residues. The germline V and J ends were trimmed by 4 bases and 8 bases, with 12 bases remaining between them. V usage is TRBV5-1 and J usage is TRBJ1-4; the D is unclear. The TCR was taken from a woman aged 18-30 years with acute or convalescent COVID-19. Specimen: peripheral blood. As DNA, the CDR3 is TGCGCCAGCAGCGGCGGGGAGTGGGAAAAACTGTTTTTT. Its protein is CASSGGEWEKLFF.